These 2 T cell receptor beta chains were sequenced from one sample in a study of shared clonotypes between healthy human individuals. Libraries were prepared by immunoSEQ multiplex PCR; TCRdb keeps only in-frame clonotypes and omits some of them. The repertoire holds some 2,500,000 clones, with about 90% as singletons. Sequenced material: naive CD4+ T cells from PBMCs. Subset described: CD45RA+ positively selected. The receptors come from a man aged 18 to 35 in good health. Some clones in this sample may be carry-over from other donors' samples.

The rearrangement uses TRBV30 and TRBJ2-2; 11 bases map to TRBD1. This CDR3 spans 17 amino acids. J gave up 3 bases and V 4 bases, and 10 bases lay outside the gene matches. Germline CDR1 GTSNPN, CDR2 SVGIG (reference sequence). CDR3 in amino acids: CAWKRDRGTVDTGELFF. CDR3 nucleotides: TGTGCCTGGAAGAGGGACAGGGGGACCGTCGACACCGGGGAGCTGTTTTTT.

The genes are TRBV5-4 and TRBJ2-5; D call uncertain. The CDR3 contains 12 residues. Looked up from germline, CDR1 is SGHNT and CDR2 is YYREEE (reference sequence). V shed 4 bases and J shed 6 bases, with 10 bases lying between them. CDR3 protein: CASSVDTQTQYF. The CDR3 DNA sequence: TGTGCCAGCAGCGTCGATACGCAGACCCAGTACTTC.